This T cell receptor beta chain was documented in a study of blood T cells in healthy people across ages. With a J-beta primer mix and a sample-barcoded 5' primer, a second PCR ran roughly 6 to 11 cycles. TCRdb reprocessed the 5' RACE reads with MiXCR, giving one entry per CDR3 protein. The profile shows 850,000 to 950,000 distinct CDR3 sequences, under 35% of them singletons. General study results and limits: Long-lived donors exceeded aged donors in naive CD4+ cells and diversity. From one million sequenced T cells, diversity estimates were lower bounds.

This clonotype was detected many times. The antigen is unknown. About 9.6 milliliters of peripheral blood were drawn from each donor into EDTA-treated tubes. The CDR3 covers 13 residues. V was pared by 6 bases and J by 9 bases, with 8 bases of the junction left unmatched. Germline V gives CDR1 MNHEY, CDR2 SVGAGI. Material: blood. The TCR was taken from an elderly woman in good health. The rearrangement uses TRBV6-5 and TRBJ2-1, with TRBD1 identical over 7 bases. CDR3 sequence (DNA): TGTGCCAGCAGACCCTCAGGGGGATTTGAGCAGTTCTTC. Protein product: CASRPSGGFEQFF.